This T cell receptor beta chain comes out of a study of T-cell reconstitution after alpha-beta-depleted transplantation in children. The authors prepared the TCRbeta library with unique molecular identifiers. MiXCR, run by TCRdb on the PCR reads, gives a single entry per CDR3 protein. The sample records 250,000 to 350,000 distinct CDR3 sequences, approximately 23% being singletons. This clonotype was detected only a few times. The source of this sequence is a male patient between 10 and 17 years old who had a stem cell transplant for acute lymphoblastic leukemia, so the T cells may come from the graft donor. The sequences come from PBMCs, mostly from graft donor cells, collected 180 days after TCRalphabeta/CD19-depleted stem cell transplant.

The CDR3 DNA sequence: TGCGCCAGCAGCCCAGGCGGCCTAGCGGGATATAATGAGCAGTTCTTC. Its protein product is CASSPGGLAGYNEQFF. J is TRBJ2-1 and V is TRBV5-1, with 9 bases fitting TRBD2. V was pared by 4 bases and J by 7 bases, with 12 bases of the junction left unmatched. The CDR3 consists of 16 residues. The germline V gene has CDR1 SGHRS and CDR2 YFSETQ.